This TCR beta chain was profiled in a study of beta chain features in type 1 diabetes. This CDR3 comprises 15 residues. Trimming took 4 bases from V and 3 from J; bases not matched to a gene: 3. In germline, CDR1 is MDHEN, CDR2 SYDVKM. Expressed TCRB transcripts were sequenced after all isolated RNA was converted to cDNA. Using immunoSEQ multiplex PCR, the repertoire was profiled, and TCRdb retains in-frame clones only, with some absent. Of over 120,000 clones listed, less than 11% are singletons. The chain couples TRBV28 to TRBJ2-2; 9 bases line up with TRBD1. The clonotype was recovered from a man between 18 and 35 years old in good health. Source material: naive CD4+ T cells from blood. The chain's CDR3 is CASSYRDRDTGELFF. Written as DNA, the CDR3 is TGTGCCAGCAGTTACCGGGACAGGGACACCGGGGAGCTGTTTTTT.